The clone carrying this T cell receptor beta chain showed up just a few times. These data come from a study of T cells in Graves' hyperthyroidism and ophthalmopathy. V was shortened by 5 bases and J by 4 bases, with 12 bases between the two germline ends. The CDR3 totals 14 residues. Amplified regions were TCR beta CDR3 sequences from RNA transcripts. The TCR CDR3 first-round RT-PCR relied on the HTBI primer set. TCRdb passed the multiplex PCR reads through MiXCR, listing each CDR3 protein once. The sample carries about 560,000 distinct CDR3 sequences, around 15% recorded once. The TCR comes from a woman aged 18-29 years with Graves' hyperthyroidism. The sample was blood. The V call is TRBV12-3 or TRBV12-4, the J call TRBJ1-5; D may be TRBD1 (6 bases). The CDR3 spells CASSPGHENQPQHF. CDR3 DNA sequence: TGTGCCAGCAGTCCGGGACACGAGAATCAGCCCCAGCATTTT.